The source of this TCR beta chain is a study of neurological immune-mediated disorders. The germline V gene encodes CDR1 SGHVS and CDR2 FNYEAQ. V shed 5 bases, J shed 6 bases, and the junction held 5 bases outside the gene matches. This CDR3 comprises 13 residues. Noted time point: technical triplicate 1. In TCRdb, the 5' RACE reads were re-called with MiXCR into one record per CDR3 protein. The sample includes 40,000 or so distinct CDR3 sequences, around 10% of them seen just once. This clonotype has at least ten counts. Its antigen remains unidentified. Study-wide points: Multiple sclerosis patients had less TCR clonal expansion than even healthy controls, unlike HTLV-1-associated myelopathy.

This chain uses TRBV7-6 with TRBJ2-7; 9 nucleotides agree with TRBD1. This receptor was identified in a man aged 55 to 70 with HTLV-1-associated myelopathy (HAM/TSP). What was sequenced was PBMCs. The DNA for the CDR3 is TGTGCCAGCAGCCCGGGACAGGGTGGCGAGCAGTACTTC. Encoded protein: CASSPGQGGEQYF.